The clone carrying this T cell receptor beta chain turned up a few times. This specimen comes from a study of identical twins. TCRdb re-called the 5' RACE reads through MiXCR, storing one row per CDR3 protein. The sample holds around 500,000 distinct CDR3 sequences, approximately 15% seen once. J was trimmed by 2 bases and V by 3 bases; bases with no gene match: 3. CDR1 is SGDLS, CDR2 YYNGEE, per germline. CDR3 size: 14 residues. The same sample was also studied in work on yellow fever vaccine responses in identical twins. In that study: A vaccine T cell response that seemed partly convergent and partly personalized was reported in twins.

Sequenced: CD4+ T cells sorted from blood. The chain carries TRBV9 and TRBJ2-3; 7 positions match TRBD1. The TCR was taken from a woman younger than 35 in good health. The CDR3 reads CASSAGQFTDTQYF. In DNA, the CDR3 is TGTGCCAGCAGCGCGGGACAGTTCACAGATACGCAGTATTTT. The full variable domain, completed using reference TRBV9 and TRBJ2-3, is DSGVTQTPKHLITATGQRVTLRCSPRSGDLSVYWYQQSLDQGLQFLIQYYNGEERAKGNILERFSAQQFPDLHSELNLSSLELGDSALYFCASSAGQFTDTQYFGPGTRLTVL.